These 16 T cell receptor beta chains share one sample of origin, sequenced in a study of blood T cell repertoires in COVID-19. Sequencing was performed with immunoSEQ multiplex PCR; in TCRdb, only in-frame clones are kept and a portion is missing. The table has approximately 220,000 clones, 87% seen once; the top ten hold about 6.2%. Sequenced input: peripheral blood. Source of these receptors: a man aged 55 to 70 who had recovered from COVID-19.

The CDR3 here is CASSSRDRANEQFF. In DNA form, the CDR3 reads TGTGCCAGCAGCTCCCGGGACAGGGCCAATGAGCAGTTCTTC. The chain has TRBV5-4 and TRBJ2-1; 9 nucleotides agree with TRBD1. CDR3 length: 14 amino acids. Germline CDR1 reads SGHNT; CDR2 reads YYREEE (reference sequence). Trimming cost V 3 bases and J 6 bases; bases outside gene matches: 4.

The chain uses TRBV7-9 and TRBJ2-3, with D possibly matching TRBD2 (7 bases). CDR1 and CDR2 (germline): SEHNR, FQNEAQ (reference sequence). The CDR3 has 14 residues. V was shortened by 1 base and J by 4 bases, with 9 bases between the two germline ends. The CDR3 sequence: CASSLEGGPDTQYF. The CDR3 coding sequence is TGTGCCAGCAGCTTAGAGGGGGGGCCAGATACGCAGTATTTT.

Only one count was recorded for this clone. The rearrangement joins TRBV5-5 to TRBJ1-2; TRBD1 aligns across 10 bases. V dropped 4 bases and J dropped 3; count of bases not matched to a gene: 12. The CDR3 contains 17 residues. Germline CDR1 is SGHKS and CDR2 is YYEKEE (reference sequence). CDR3 protein: CASSGTGDLTSYYGYTF. DNA of the CDR3: TGTGCCAGCAGCGGGACAGGGGACTTAACAAGCTACTATGGCTACACCTTC.

This clone was counted a few times. J is TRBJ1-3 and V is TRBV9; D perhaps matches TRBD1 (5 bases). Germline CDR1 reads SGDLS; CDR2 reads YYNGEE. The CDR3 length is 14 residues. V gave up 3 bases and J gave up 2 bases, with 9 bases separating them. In DNA form, the CDR3 reads TGTGCCAGCAGCGCCCGGACACCTGGAAACACCATATATTTT. Translated, it gives CASSARTPGNTIYF.

Comment on this clone: A read error is the likely source, as a far larger clone sits one nucleotide away. This CDR3 is also generated by other DNA sequences in the sample. J is TRBJ2-1 and V is TRBV7-7; 10 positions agree with TRBD2. V gave up 5 bases and J gave up 0 bases; unmatched junction bases: 1. CDR1 and CDR2 (germline): SSHAT, FNYEAQ (reference sequence). This CDR3 has 15 amino acids. As DNA, the CDR3 is TGTGCCAGCAGCCCTAGCGGGGGCTCCTACAATGAGCAGTTCTTC. It translates to CASSPSGGSYNEQFF.

CDR3 in amino acids: CASSRSGTGGAGYGYTF. Here the CDR3 DNA reads TGTGCCAGCAGCCGATCCGGGACAGGGGGCGCTGGCTATGGCTACACCTTC. The gene calls are TRBV11-2 and TRBJ1-2; 12 bases match TRBD1. CDR3 length: 17 amino acids. With V trimmed by 5 bases and J by 4 bases, 11 bases remained unmatched. In germline, CDR1 is SGHAT, CDR2 FQNNGV.

The V and J genes are TRBV9 and TRBJ1-2, with TRBD1 matching 10 bases. CDR3 length: 14 residues. With 7 bases clipped from V and 2 bases from J, the junction kept 5 bases outside the gene matches. Germline V CDR1 and CDR2: SGDLS, YYNGEE. In DNA, the CDR3 is TGTGCCAGCTCGTGGGGACAGGGGAACTATGGCTACACCTTC. Translation: CASSWGQGNYGYTF. Variable domain in full (rest from reference TRBV9 and TRBJ1-2): DSGVTQTPKHLITATGQRVTLRCSPRSGDLSVYWYQQSLDQGLQFLIQYYNGEERAKGNILERFSAQQFPDLHSELNLSSLELGDSALYFCASSWGQGNYGYTFGSGTRLTVV.

As DNA, the CDR3 is TGTGCCAGCAGCCGACAGATCCAGGGGGCTCACTATGGCTACACCTTC. Translating gives CASSRQIQGAHYGYTF. The chain links TRBV9 to TRBJ1-2; 8 positions agree with TRBD1. CDR3 length: 16 residues. J lost 3 bases, V lost 4 bases, and 11 bases had no gene match. Germline V gene sequence: CDR1 SGDLS, CDR2 YYNGEE.

CDR3 DNA: TGTGCCAGTAGTTCTCAGGGGGGTTCACCCCTCCACTTT. Translating gives CASSSQGGSPLHF. The rearrangement uses TRBV19 and TRBJ1-6; 7 nucleotides line up with TRBD1. Germline CDR1 and CDR2: LNHDA and SQIVND (reference sequence). The CDR3 spans 13 residues. Trimming at V came to 5 bases and at J to 9 bases, leaving 4 bases not matched to a gene.

The V and J genes are TRBV19 and TRBJ1-1, with D perhaps matching TRBD1 (6 bases). Germline V CDR1 and CDR2: LNHDA, SQIVND (reference sequence). The CDR3 contains 14 residues. V was cut by 6 bases and J by 5 bases, with 16 bases left in between. CDR3 sequence (DNA): TGTGCCAGTAGCCTAACAGGGTCTCGGACTGAAGCTTTCTTT. Translation gives CASSLTGSRTEAFF.

The chain joins TRBV12-3 or TRBV12-4 to TRBJ2-3; D might be TRBD1 (6 bases). Trimming shortened V by 6 bases and J by 6 bases, and 13 bases separated the two germline ends. This CDR3 has 13 amino acids. DNA for the CDR3: TGTGCCAGCAGCCTGGGGGCATTGGATACGCAGTATTTT. It codes for CASSLGALDTQYF.

This chain uses TRBV19 with TRBJ2-4; perhaps TRBD2 as D (5 bases). Trimming pared 4 bases from V and 6 bases from J, leaving 13 bases between. Germline assignment: CDR1 LNHDA and CDR2 SQIVND (reference sequence). This CDR3 has 14 amino acids. CDR3 nucleotides: TGTGCCAGTAGTAGTCCATTTGGGAGAAACATTCAGTACTTC. It translates to CASSSPFGRNIQYF.

The chain couples TRBV2 to TRBJ2-3; the D gene is possibly TRBD2 (6 bases). V dropped 6 bases and J dropped 1 base, with 14 bases sitting between them. The germline CDR1 and CDR2 sequences are SNHLY and FYNNEI. This CDR3 is built from 15 residues. CDR3 coding DNA: TGTGCCAGCAGGTACCTAGCGTCAGGCACAGATACGCAGTATTTT. Protein sequence: CASRYLASGTDTQYF.

The J gene is TRBJ2-1, the V gene TRBV10-3, with 7 nucleotides matching TRBD1. The CDR3 contains 15 residues. V shed 6 bases and J 7 bases; nucleotides not matched to a gene: 12. From germline, CDR1 is ENHRY and CDR2 SYGVKD. CDR3 sequence (DNA): TGTGCCATCAGCCTAGACAGGGATGAGGGGAATGAGCAGTTCTTC. Encoded protein: CAISLDRDEGNEQFF.

V and J are TRBV7-3 and TRBJ2-7; maybe TRBD1 (6 bases). CDR3 size: 14 residues. V shed 3 bases and J shed 1 base, with 10 bases lying between them. CDR1 SGHTA and CDR2 FQGTGA come from the germline V gene. The CDR3 DNA follows: TGTGCCAGCAGCTTGGGGGCGCCTTCCTACGAGCAGTACTTC. Its translation is CASSLGAPSYEQYF.

This clone was recorded once. The J gene is TRBJ2-3, the V gene TRBV10-3; possible D gene TRBD1, 6 bases. This CDR3 has 15 amino acids. CDR1 and CDR2 from the germline V gene are ENHRY and SYGVKD. Between the trimmed V and J ends, which lost 3 bases and 5 bases, there was a span of 15 bases. In DNA, the CDR3 is TGTGCCATCAGTGACCAGACTGGGGGCTTAGATACGCAGTATTTT. Its protein is CAISDQTGGLDTQYF.